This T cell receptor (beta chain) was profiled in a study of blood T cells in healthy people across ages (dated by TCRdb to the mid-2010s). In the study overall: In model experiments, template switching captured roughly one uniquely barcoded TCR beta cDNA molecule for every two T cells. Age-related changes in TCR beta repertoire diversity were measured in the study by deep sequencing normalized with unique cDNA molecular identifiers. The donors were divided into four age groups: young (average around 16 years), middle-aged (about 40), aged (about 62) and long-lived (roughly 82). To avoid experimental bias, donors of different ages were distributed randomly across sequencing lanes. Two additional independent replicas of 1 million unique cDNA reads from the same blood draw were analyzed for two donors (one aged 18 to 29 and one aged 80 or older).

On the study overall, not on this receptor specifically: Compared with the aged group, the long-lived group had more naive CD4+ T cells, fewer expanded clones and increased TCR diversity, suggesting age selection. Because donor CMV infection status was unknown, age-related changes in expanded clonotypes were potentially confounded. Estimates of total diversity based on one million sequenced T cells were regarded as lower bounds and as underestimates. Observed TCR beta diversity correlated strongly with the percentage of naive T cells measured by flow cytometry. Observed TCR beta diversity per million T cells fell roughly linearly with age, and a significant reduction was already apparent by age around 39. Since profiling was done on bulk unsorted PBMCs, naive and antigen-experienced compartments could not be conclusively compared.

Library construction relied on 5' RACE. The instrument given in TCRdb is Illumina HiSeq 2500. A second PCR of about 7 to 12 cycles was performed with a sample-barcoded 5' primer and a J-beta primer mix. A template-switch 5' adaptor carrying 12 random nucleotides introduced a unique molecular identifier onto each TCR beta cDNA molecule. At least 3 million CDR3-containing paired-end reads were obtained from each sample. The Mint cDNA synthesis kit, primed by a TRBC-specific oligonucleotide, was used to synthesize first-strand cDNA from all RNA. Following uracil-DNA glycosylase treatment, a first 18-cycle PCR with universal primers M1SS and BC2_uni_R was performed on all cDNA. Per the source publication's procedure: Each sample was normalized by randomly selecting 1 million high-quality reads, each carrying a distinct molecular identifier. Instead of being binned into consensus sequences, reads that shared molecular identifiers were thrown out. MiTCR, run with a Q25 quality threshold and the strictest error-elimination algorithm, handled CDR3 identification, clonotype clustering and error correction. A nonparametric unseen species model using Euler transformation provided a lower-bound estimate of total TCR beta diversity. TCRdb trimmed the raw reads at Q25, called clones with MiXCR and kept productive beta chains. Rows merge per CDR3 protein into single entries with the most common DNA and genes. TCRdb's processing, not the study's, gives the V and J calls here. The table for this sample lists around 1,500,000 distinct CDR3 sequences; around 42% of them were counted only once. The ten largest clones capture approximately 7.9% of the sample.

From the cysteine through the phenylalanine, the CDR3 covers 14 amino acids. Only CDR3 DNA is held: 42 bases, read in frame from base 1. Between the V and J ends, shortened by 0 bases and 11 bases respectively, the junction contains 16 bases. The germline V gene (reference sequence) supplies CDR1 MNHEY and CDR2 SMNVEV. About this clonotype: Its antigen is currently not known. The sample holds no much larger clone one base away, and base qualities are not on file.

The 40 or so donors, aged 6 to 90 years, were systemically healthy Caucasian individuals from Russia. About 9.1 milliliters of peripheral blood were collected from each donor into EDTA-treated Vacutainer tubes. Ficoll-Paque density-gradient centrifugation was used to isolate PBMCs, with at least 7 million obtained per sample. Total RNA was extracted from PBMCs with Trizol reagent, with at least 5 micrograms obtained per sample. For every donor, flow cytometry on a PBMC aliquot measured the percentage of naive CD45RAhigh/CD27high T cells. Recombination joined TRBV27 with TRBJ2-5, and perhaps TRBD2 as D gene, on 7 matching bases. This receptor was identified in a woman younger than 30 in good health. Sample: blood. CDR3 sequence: CASSLSAGADEQYF. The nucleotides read TGTGCCAGCAGTTTATCGGCGGGGGCCGATGAGCAGTACTTC.